Listed below are T cell receptor beta chains from one sample, sequenced in a study of early T cells in non-severe SARS-CoV-2 infection. In TCRdb, the 5' RACE reads were re-called with MiXCR into one record per CDR3 protein. The sample lists 20,000 to 25,000 distinct CDR3 sequences, about 3.7% occurring once. Material: whole blood. These receptors originate from an adult who was a healthcare worker with PCR-confirmed SARS-CoV-2 infection or an uninfected control (not recorded which). Each CDR3 is given with its conserved first and last residue. A D gene is named only where the DNA matches it firmly. Where a row states a size, it is once, few, many or the class of an expanded clone; other rows omit it.

v_call: TRBV7-2
clone_size: NA
d_call: NA
j_call: TRBJ2-5
cdr3_nt: TGTGCCAGCAGCATCCAAGAGACCCAGTACTTC
cdr3_aa: CASSIQETQYF

v_call: TRBV3-1
clone_size: NA
d_call: NA
j_call: TRBJ1-2
cdr3_nt: TGTGCCAGCAGTTCTAACATCCATGGCTACACCTTC
cdr3_aa: CASSSNIHGYTF

v_call: TRBV5-1
clone_size: many
d_call: NA
j_call: TRBJ2-7
cdr3_nt: TGCGCCAGCAGCCGAGGATTGGATTCCTACGAGCAGTACTTC
cdr3_aa: CASSRGLDSYEQYF

v_call: TRBV7-9
clone_size: few
d_call: NA
j_call: TRBJ2-5
cdr3_nt: TGTGCCAGCAGCGCAGGCCAAGAGACCCAGTACTTC
cdr3_aa: CASSAGQETQYF

v_call: TRBV28
clone_size: many
d_call: TRBD2
j_call: TRBJ2-4
cdr3_nt: TGTGCCAGCAGTCCAATTAGCGGGGGGTATATCAAAAACATTCAGTACTTC
cdr3_aa: CASSPISGGYIKNIQYF

v_call: TRBV2
clone_size: many
d_call: NA
j_call: TRBJ1-2
cdr3_nt: TGTGCCAGCAGTGAATATCTACAGCGATCGGGCTACACCTTC
cdr3_aa: CASSEYLQRSGYTF

v_call: TRBV20-1
clone_size: NA
d_call: NA
j_call: TRBJ2-5
cdr3_nt: TGCAGTGCTAGAGGACCCAACCAAGAGACCCAGTACTTC
cdr3_aa: CSARGPNQETQYF

v_call: TRBV14
clone_size: many
d_call: NA
j_call: TRBJ2-7
cdr3_nt: TGTGCCAGCAGCCCACCATGGGGCTCTCGGGCCTACGAGCAGTACTTC
cdr3_aa: CASSPPWGSRAYEQYF

v_call: TRBV12-5
clone_size: many
d_call: NA
j_call: TRBJ1-5
cdr3_nt: TGTGCTAGTGGTTTGGTACCAGAGGGCTTATATAGCAATCAGCCCCAGCATTTT
cdr3_aa: CASGLVPEGLYSNQPQHF

v_call: TRBV29-1
clone_size: once
d_call: TRBD1
j_call: TRBJ2-3
cdr3_nt: TGCAGCGTTGGTAGGGGGCGCACAGATACGCAGTATTTT
cdr3_aa: CSVGRGRTDTQYF

v_call: TRBV5-5
clone_size: medium-sized
d_call: TRBD2
j_call: TRBJ2-1
cdr3_nt: TGTGCCAGCAGCTTGATATTAGCGGGGATCAATGAGCAGTTCTTC
cdr3_aa: CASSLILAGINEQFF

v_call: TRBV5-4
clone_size: many
d_call: NA
j_call: TRBJ2-3
cdr3_nt: TGTGCCAGCAGCTCAGGAGCCACAGATACGCAGTATTTT
cdr3_aa: CASSSGATDTQYF

v_call: TRBV11-2
clone_size: many
d_call: NA
j_call: TRBJ2-7
cdr3_nt: TGTGCCAGCAGCTTGAACTACTACGAGCAGTACTTC
cdr3_aa: CASSLNYYEQYF

v_call: TRBV7-6
clone_size: many
d_call: NA
j_call: TRBJ2-2
cdr3_nt: TGTGCCAGCAGCTTAATACCGTCGAACACCGGGGAGCTGTTTTTT
cdr3_aa: CASSLIPSNTGELFF

v_call: TRBV11-2
clone_size: many
d_call: NA
j_call: TRBJ2-2
cdr3_nt: TGTGCCAGCAGCTTAGCGAGTAGTGAACTAAACACCGGGGAGCTGTTTTTT
cdr3_aa: CASSLASSELNTGELFF

v_call: TRBV20-1
clone_size: medium-sized
d_call: NA
j_call: TRBJ2-3
cdr3_nt: TGCAGTGCTAGGGCCTTGTGGGAGAGGAGCACAGATACGCAGTATTTT
cdr3_aa: CSARALWERSTDTQYF

v_call: TRBV4-2
clone_size: many
d_call: NA
j_call: TRBJ2-1
cdr3_nt: TGTGCCAGCAGCCAAGGCGGGACTCCGGATAATGAGCAGTTCTTC
cdr3_aa: CASSQGGTPDNEQFF

v_call: TRBV7-2
clone_size: many
d_call: TRBD1
j_call: TRBJ2-1
cdr3_nt: TGTGCCAGCAGCTTTGGGGACAGGTACAATGAGCAGTTCTTC
cdr3_aa: CASSFGDRYNEQFF

v_call: TRBV4-1
clone_size: many
d_call: NA
j_call: TRBJ1-1
cdr3_nt: TGCGCCAGCAGCCAAGATAAGGGGGGCGCTTTCTTT
cdr3_aa: CASSQDKGGAFF

v_call: TRBV29-1
clone_size: many
d_call: NA
j_call: TRBJ2-7
cdr3_nt: TGCAGCGTTGAAGGGCCAGGGGACTACGAGCAGTACTTC
cdr3_aa: CSVEGPGDYEQYF

v_call: TRBV20-1
clone_size: many
d_call: TRBD1
j_call: TRBJ2-7
cdr3_nt: TGCAGTGCTAGCCCAGGGGCAGGGGGCTTGTACGAGCAGTACTTC
cdr3_aa: CSASPGAGGLYEQYF

v_call: TRBV4-1
clone_size: NA
d_call: NA
j_call: TRBJ2-7
cdr3_nt: TGCGCCAGCAGCCAAGAGGCGGGGAAAAGCTCCTACGAGCAGTACTTC
cdr3_aa: CASSQEAGKSSYEQYF

v_call: TRBV4-1
clone_size: many
d_call: TRBD2
j_call: TRBJ2-3
cdr3_nt: TGCGCCAGCAGCTACGGACTAGCCAGCACAGATACGCAGTATTTT
cdr3_aa: CASSYGLASTDTQYF

v_call: TRBV2
clone_size: many
d_call: NA
j_call: TRBJ1-5
cdr3_nt: TGTGCCAGCAGTGAAGCGCTTCTGCGGCAGCCCCAGCATTTT
cdr3_aa: CASSEALLRQPQHF

v_call: TRBV6-1
clone_size: many
d_call: NA
j_call: TRBJ1-1
cdr3_nt: TGTGCCAGCAGTAGGGAAGGCACTGAAGCTTTCTTT
cdr3_aa: CASSREGTEAFF

v_call: TRBV6-6
clone_size: NA
d_call: NA
j_call: TRBJ1-5
cdr3_nt: TGTGCCAGCAGTTCAGCGGGGAATCAGCCCCAGCATTTT
cdr3_aa: CASSSAGNQPQHF

v_call: TRBV12-3/TRBV12-4
clone_size: many
d_call: TRBD1
j_call: TRBJ2-7
cdr3_nt: TGTGCCAGCAGGGCCTGGGGACAGGGGAACGAGCAGTACTTC
cdr3_aa: CASRAWGQGNEQYF

v_call: TRBV25-1
clone_size: many
d_call: NA
j_call: TRBJ2-7
cdr3_nt: TGTGCCAGCAGTGATCCGTCGGGCCTTAACGAGCAGTACTTC
cdr3_aa: CASSDPSGLNEQYF

v_call: TRBV18
clone_size: many
d_call: NA
j_call: TRBJ1-1
cdr3_nt: TGTGCCAGCTCACCAAATGCAGGGGCGAACACTGAAGCTTTCTTT
cdr3_aa: CASSPNAGANTEAFF

v_call: TRBV29-1
clone_size: many
d_call: NA
j_call: TRBJ2-2
cdr3_nt: TGCAGCGTTCACTCGGGGATGAACACCGGGGAGCTGTTTTTT
cdr3_aa: CSVHSGMNTGELFF

v_call: TRBV10-3
clone_size: NA
d_call: TRBD1
j_call: TRBJ2-5
cdr3_nt: TGTGCCATCAGTGAGTCCGGGACAGGGAAAGAGACCCAGTACTTC
cdr3_aa: CAISESGTGKETQYF

v_call: TRBV29-1
clone_size: many
d_call: NA
j_call: TRBJ1-3
cdr3_nt: TGCAGCGTCAGGGGAGGAGGAAACACCATATATTTT
cdr3_aa: CSVRGGGNTIYF

v_call: TRBV19
clone_size: many
d_call: NA
j_call: TRBJ2-3
cdr3_nt: TGTGCCAGTAGTCGTGCAGGGAGCCTCACAGATACGCAGTATTTT
cdr3_aa: CASSRAGSLTDTQYF

v_call: TRBV12-3/TRBV12-4
clone_size: few
d_call: TRBD1
j_call: TRBJ1-2
cdr3_nt: TGTGCCAGCAGGACGGACAGGGGTAACTATGGCTACACCTTC
cdr3_aa: CASRTDRGNYGYTF

v_call: TRBV12-3/TRBV12-4
clone_size: few
d_call: TRBD2
j_call: TRBJ2-7
cdr3_nt: TGTGCCAGCAGTTTTCGCCCAAGCGGGGGGTGGAGCTCCTACGAGCAGTACTTC
cdr3_aa: CASSFRPSGGWSSYEQYF